The 10 T cell receptor beta chains below come from one sample, sequenced in a study of control samples from healthy donors and cancer patients. Generated by immunoSEQ multiplex PCR, the TCRdb table keeps only in-frame clones and is missing some. The table records 150,000 to 200,000 clones, about 90% of them present only once. The specimen sequenced was blood. These receptors were collected from a woman aged 50 to 65 in good health.

The rearrangement joins TRBV19 to TRBJ2-1; a possible D gene is TRBD2 (6 bases). The V end lost 1 base, the J end lost 0 bases, and 10 bases lay between the germline ends. Germline-derived CDR1 and CDR2 are LNHDA and SQIVND (reference sequence). This CDR3 contains 16 residues. DNA for the CDR3: TGTGCCAGTAGTATAGGTAGCGGTAACTCCTACAATGAGCAGTTCTTC. It encodes CASSIGSGNSYNEQFF.

As concerns this clone: The sample contains more than one DNA sequence encoding this CDR3. The CDR3, as DNA: TGTGCCAGCAGCCAAGGGACGGTTAATTCACCCCTCCACTTT. Translated: CASSQGTVNSPLHF. The chain joins TRBV3-1 (or the pseudogene TRBV3-2) to TRBJ1-6; D is ambiguous. V dropped 1 base and J dropped 6 bases, with 7 bases sitting between them. The CDR3 has 14 amino acids. Germline CDR1 reads LGHDT; CDR2 reads YNNKEL (reference sequence).

The chain combines TRBV27 with TRBJ2-1; D gene uncertain. V dropped 2 bases and J dropped 9 bases, with 14 bases sitting between them. This CDR3 is 14 amino acids long. CDR1 is MNHEY, CDR2 SMNVEV, per germline (reference sequence). The CDR3: CASSLDRLLGEQFF. In nucleotides, the CDR3 is TGTGCCAGCAGTTTAGATCGACTGTTGGGTGAGCAGTTCTTC.

The chain carries TRBV30 and TRBJ2-1, with D maybe TRBD2 (6 bases). The ends were cut back, 7 bases at V and 7 bases at J, with 17 bases in the middle. Germline lookup yields CDR1 GTSNPN and CDR2 SVGIG (reference sequence). The CDR3 consists of 13 residues. The CDR3, as DNA: TGTGCCTCAATGGGGGGAGAGGAGAATGAGCAGTTCTTC. Translated, it gives CASMGGEENEQFF.

The chain carries TRBV18 and TRBJ1-2; a possible D gene is TRBD1 (6 bases). V dropped 0 bases and J dropped 5 bases, with 10 bases sitting between them. CDR3 size: 14 residues. The germline CDR1 and CDR2 sequences are KGHSH and LQKENI. The DNA of the CDR3 is TGTGCCAGCTCACCACCGTCGGGGGCATATGGCTACACCTTC. This gives the protein CASSPPSGAYGYTF.

The chain combines TRBV9 with TRBJ2-2; a possible D gene is TRBD1 (6 bases). The CDR3 sequence is 16 residues long. Germline assignment: CDR1 SGDLS and CDR2 YYNGEE. Between the trimmed V and J ends, which lost 4 bases and 0 bases, there was a span of 13 bases. CDR3 nucleotides: TGTGCCAGCAGCCGAGGGACACAAGCGAACACCGGGGAGCTGTTTTTT. Translated, it gives CASSRGTQANTGELFF.

V usage is TRBV5-5 and J usage is TRBJ1-3, with D unresolved. V lost 4 bases, J lost 4 bases, and 9 bases lay in between. CDR1 is SGHKS and CDR2 is YYEKEE in the germline V gene (reference sequence). There are 13 residues in the CDR3. The CDR3 coding sequence is TGTGCCAGCAGCCGTGCCTTCGGAAACACCATATATTTT. It specifies CASSRAFGNTIYF. Complete variable domain (other parts from reference TRBV5-5 and TRBJ1-3): DAGVTQSPTHLIKTRGQQVTLRCSPISGHKSVSWYQQVLGQGPQFIFQYYEKEERGRGNFPDRFSARQFPNYSSELNVNALLLGDSALYLCASSRAFGNTIYFGEGSWLTVV.

The genes are TRBV4-2 and TRBJ1-1; D may be TRBD1 (5 bases). Trimming shortened V by 4 bases and J by 2 bases, and 17 bases separated the two germline ends. There are 16 residues in the CDR3. Germline V gene data show CDR1 as LGHNA and CDR2 as YNFKEQ. CDR3 amino acids: CASSPGHGRINTEAFF. Written as DNA, the CDR3 is TGTGCCAGCAGCCCAGGACACGGTAGAATAAACACTGAAGCTTTCTTT.

This chain connects TRBV19 to TRBJ2-7; tentatively, D is TRBD1 (6 bases). This CDR3 contains 13 residues. The germline V gene encodes CDR1 LNHDA and CDR2 SQIVND (reference sequence). The V and J ends lost 6 bases and 1 base respectively, with 10 bases between them. CDR3 region: CASRPGQSYEQYF. The CDR3 DNA reads as TGTGCCAGTAGACCAGGACAGTCCTACGAGCAGTACTTC. Based on the CDR3 plus reference TRBV19 and TRBJ2-7, the full variable domain is DGGITQSPKYLFRKEGQNVTLSCEQNLNHDAMYWYRQDPGQGLRLIYYSQIVNDFQKGDIAEGYSVSREKKESFPLTVTSAQKNPTAFYLCASRPGQSYEQYFGPGTRLTVT.

The chain recombines TRBV25-1 with TRBJ2-7; D tentatively fits TRBD1 or TRBD2 (6 bases each). The CDR3 is 13 residues long. Germline values: CDR1 MGHDK, CDR2 SYGVNS. The germline V and J ends were trimmed by 1 base and 8 bases, with 12 bases remaining between them. The CDR3 sequence: CASSELRGAKQYF. DNA for the CDR3: TGTGCCAGCAGTGAATTGAGGGGGGCGAAGCAGTACTTC.